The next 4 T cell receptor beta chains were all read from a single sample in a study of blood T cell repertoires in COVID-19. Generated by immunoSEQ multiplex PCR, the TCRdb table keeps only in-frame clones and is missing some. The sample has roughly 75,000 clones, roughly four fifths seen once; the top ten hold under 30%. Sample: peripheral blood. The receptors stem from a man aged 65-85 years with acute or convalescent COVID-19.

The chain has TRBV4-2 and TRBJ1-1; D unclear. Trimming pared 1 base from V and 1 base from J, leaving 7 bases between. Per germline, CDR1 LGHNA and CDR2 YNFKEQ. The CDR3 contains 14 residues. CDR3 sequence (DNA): TGTGCCAGCAGCCAAGTTCGGGGGAACACTGAAGCTTTCTTT. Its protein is CASSQVRGNTEAFF.

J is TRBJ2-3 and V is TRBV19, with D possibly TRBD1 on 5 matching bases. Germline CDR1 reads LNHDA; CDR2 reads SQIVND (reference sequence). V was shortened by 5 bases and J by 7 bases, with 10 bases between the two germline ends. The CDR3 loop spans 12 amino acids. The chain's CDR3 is CASSQGMNTQYF. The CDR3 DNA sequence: TGTGCCAGTAGTCAGGGAATGAATACGCAGTATTTT. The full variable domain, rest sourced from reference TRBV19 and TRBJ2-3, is DGGITQSPKYLFRKEGQNVTLSCEQNLNHDAMYWYRQDPGQGLRLIYYSQIVNDFQKGDIAEGYSVSREKKESFPLTVTSAQKNPTAFYLCASSQGMNTQYFGPGTRLTVL.

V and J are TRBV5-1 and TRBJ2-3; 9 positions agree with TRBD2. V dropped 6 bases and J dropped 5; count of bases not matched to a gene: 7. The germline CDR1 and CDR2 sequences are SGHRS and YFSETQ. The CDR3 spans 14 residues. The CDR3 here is CASNRDSGRDTQYF. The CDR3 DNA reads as TGCGCCAGCAACCGGGATAGCGGGAGAGATACGCAGTATTTT. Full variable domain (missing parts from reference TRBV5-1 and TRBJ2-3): KAGVTQTPRYLIKTRGQQVTLSCSPISGHRSVSWYQQTPGQGLQFLFEYFSETQRNKGNFPGRFSGRQFSNSRSEMNVSTLELGDSALYLCASNRDSGRDTQYFGPGTRLTVL.

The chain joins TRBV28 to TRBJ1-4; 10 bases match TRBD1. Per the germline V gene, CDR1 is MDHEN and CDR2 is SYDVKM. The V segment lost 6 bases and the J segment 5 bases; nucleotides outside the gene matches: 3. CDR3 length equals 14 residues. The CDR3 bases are TGTGCCAGCAGACAGGACAGGGGGAATGAAAAACTGTTTTTT. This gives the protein CASRQDRGNEKLFF.